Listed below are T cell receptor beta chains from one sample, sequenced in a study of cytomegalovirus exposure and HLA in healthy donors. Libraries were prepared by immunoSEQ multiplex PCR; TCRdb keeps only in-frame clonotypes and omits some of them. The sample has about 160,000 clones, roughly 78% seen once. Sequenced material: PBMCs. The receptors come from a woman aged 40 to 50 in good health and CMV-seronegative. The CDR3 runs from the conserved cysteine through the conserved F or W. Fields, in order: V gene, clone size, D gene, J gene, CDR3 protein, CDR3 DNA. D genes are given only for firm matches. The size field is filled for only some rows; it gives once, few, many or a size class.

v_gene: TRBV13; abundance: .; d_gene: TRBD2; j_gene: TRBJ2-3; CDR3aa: CASSLRRGYTDTQYF; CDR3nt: TGTGCCAGCAGCTTACGGCGGGGGTACACAGATACGCAGTATTTT
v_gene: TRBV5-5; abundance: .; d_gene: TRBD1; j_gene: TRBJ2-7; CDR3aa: CASSLSPRTGVDEQYF; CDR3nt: TGTGCCAGCAGCTTGTCCCCTCGGACAGGGGTCGACGAGCAGTACTTC
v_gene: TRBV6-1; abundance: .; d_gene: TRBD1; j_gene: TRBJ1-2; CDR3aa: CASSEGQGWYGYTF; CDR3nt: TGTGCCAGCAGTGAGGGACAGGGTTGGTATGGCTACACCTTC
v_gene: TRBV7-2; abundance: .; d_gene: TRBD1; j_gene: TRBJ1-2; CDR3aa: CASSTRDRALNGYGYTF; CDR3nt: TGTGCCAGCAGCACCCGGGACAGGGCCCTCAACGGCTATGGCTACACCTTC
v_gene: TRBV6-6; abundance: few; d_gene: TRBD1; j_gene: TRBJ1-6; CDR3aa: CASSNHRQGRLSPLHF; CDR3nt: TGTGCCAGCAGTAACCATAGACAGGGGAGATTATCACCCCTCCACTTT
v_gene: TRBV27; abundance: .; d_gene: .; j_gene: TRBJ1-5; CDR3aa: CASSLRESNQPQHF; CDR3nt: TGTGCCAGCAGTTTACGGGAGTCGAATCAGCCCCAGCATTTT
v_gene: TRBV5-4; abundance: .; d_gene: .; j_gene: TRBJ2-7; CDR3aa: CASSPGWQSSYEQYF; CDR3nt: TGTGCCAGCAGCCCAGGGTGGCAGAGCTCCTACGAGCAGTACTTC
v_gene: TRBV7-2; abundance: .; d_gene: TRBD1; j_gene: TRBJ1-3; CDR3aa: CASSLAVGTAGQARSGNTIYF; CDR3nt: TGTGCCAGCAGCTTAGCTGTCGGGACAGCCGGGCAGGCTCGCTCTGGAAACACCATATATTTT
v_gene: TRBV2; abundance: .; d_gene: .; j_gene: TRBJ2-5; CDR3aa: CASLGYESGTQYF; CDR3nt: TGTGCCAGCTTAGGGTACGAGAGCGGGACCCAGTACTTC
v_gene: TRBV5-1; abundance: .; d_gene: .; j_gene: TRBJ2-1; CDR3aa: CASSVGQSYNEQFF; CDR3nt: TGCGCCAGCAGCGTAGGACAGTCCTACAATGAGCAGTTCTTC
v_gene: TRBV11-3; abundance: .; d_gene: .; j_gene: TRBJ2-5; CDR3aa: CASSLTTQETQYF; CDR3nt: TGTGCCAGCAGCTTGACAACTCAAGAGACCCAGTACTTC
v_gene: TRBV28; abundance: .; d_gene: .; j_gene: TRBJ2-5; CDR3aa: CASTSSGAHQETQYF; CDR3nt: TGTGCCAGCACCTCCTCGGGAGCGCACCAAGAGACCCAGTACTTC
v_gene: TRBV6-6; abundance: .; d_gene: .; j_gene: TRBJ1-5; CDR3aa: CASNDQGFGQPQHF; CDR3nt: TGTGCCAGCAACGATCAGGGTTTCGGTCAGCCCCAGCATTTT
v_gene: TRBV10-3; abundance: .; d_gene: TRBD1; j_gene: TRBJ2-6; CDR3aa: CAISESLGLTGARSGANVLTF; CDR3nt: TGTGCCATCAGTGAGTCATTGGGCTTAACAGGGGCGCGCTCTGGGGCCAACGTCCTGACTTTC
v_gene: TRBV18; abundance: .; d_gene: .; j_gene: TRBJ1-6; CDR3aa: CASSSQGANSPLHF; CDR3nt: TGTGCCAGCTCCTCTCAGGGTGCGAATTCACCCCTCCACTTT
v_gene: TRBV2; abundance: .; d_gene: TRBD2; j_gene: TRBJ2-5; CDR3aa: CASSAQIAGRETQYF; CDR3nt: TGTGCCAGCAGCGCACAAATAGCGGGGAGAGAGACCCAGTACTTC
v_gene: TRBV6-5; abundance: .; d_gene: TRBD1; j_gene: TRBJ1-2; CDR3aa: CASRQGQGRYGYTF; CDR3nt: TGTGCCAGCAGGCAAGGACAGGGACGCTATGGCTACACCTTC
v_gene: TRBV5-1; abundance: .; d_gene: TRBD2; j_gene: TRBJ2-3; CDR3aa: CASSSTSRGTDTQYF; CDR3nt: TGCGCCAGCAGCTCGACTAGCAGAGGCACAGATACGCAGTATTTT
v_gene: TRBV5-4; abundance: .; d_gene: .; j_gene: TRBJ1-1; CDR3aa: CASSSGLVNTEAFF; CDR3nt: TGTGCCAGCAGCTCTGGACTCGTGAACACTGAAGCTTTCTTT
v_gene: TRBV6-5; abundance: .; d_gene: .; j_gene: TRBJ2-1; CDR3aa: CASSYSRHNEQFF; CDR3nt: TGTGCCAGCAGTTACTCGCGTCACAATGAGCAGTTCTTC
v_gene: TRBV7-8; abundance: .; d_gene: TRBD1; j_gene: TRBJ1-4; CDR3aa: CASSLGTGVERLFF; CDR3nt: TGTGCCAGCAGCTTAGGGACAGGGGTAGAAAGACTGTTTTTT
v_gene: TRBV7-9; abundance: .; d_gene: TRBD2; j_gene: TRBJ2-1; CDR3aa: CASSPGSGVAYNEQFF; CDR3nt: TGTGCCAGCAGCCCAGGGAGCGGGGTCGCCTACAATGAGCAGTTCTTC
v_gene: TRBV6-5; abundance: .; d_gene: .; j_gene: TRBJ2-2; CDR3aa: CASRRPANTGELFF; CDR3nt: TGTGCCAGCAGGAGGCCGGCGAACACCGGGGAGCTGTTTTTT
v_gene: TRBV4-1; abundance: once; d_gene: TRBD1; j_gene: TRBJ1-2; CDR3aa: CASSQKRDRGSRGYGYTF; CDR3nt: TGCGCCAGCAGCCAAAAACGGGACAGGGGTTCTAGGGGCTATGGCTACACCTTC
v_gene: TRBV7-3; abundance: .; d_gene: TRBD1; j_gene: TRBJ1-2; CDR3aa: CASSPGQNYGYTF; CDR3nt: TGTGCCAGCAGCCCGGGACAGAACTATGGCTACACCTTC
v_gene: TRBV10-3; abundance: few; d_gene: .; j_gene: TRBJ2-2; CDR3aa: CAISRQEMGTGELFF; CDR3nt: TGTGCCATCAGTAGACAGGAAATGGGAACCGGGGAGCTGTTTTTT
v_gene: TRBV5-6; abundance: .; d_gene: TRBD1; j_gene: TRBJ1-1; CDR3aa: CASSLAPGGGTEAFF; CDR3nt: TGTGCCAGCAGCTTGGCCCCAGGGGGCGGCACTGAAGCTTTCTTT
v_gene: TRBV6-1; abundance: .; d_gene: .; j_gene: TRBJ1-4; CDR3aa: CASRQGNEKLFF; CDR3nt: TGTGCCAGCAGACAGGGTAATGAAAAACTGTTTTTT
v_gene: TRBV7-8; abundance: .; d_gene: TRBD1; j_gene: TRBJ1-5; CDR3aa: CASSSDRGRQPQHF; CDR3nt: TGTGCCAGCAGCTCGGACAGGGGAAGGCAGCCCCAGCATTTT